This is a list of T cell receptor beta chains from one sample in a study of blood T cell repertoires in COVID-19. The data were produced by immunoSEQ multiplex PCR, yet TCRdb's version contains in-frame clones alone and is incomplete. The sample gives roughly 250,000 clones, around nine tenths of which show up once; approximately 1.6% is in the top ten. Sequencing used PBMCs or T cells enriched from blood (not recorded which). The receptors here all came from a woman aged 45-65 years who had recovered from COVID-19. Each CDR3 is given with its conserved first and last residue.

v_call	j_call	cdr3_aa
TRBV14	TRBJ1-1	CASSQEVGKKAFF
TRBV7-9	TRBJ1-1	CASSLSSPTEAFF
TRBV25-1	TRBJ2-1	CASSGVLAEDRDEQFF
TRBV4-1	TRBJ2-2	CASSQDRRGSLAGELFF
TRBV2	TRBJ1-1	CASSEEGETEAFF
TRBV6-5	TRBJ1-3	CASSPTGGNTIYF
TRBV7-9	TRBJ2-1	CASSLLPGQGYNEQFF
TRBV6-5	TRBJ1-1	CASRSTGLSNTEAFF
TRBV9	TRBJ2-7	CASSRGGYEQYF
TRBV5-1	TRBJ1-1	CASREDPGGGIHGAFF
TRBV29-1	TRBJ1-1	CSVWLNTEAFF
TRBV12-1	TRBJ2-2	CASSFAQQGDANTGELFF
TRBV11-1	TRBJ1-5	CASSLAGQESQPQHF
TRBV15	TRBJ2-1	CATSRDLTSGSIGNEQFF
TRBV7-6	TRBJ2-4	CASSVTDKNIQYF
TRBV15	TRBJ2-1	CATSRGTSGSLFYNEQFF
TRBV5-4	TRBJ2-5	CASSGQGLETQYF
TRBV15	TRBJ2-1	CATSRSIAGVYEQFF
TRBV5-1	TRBJ2-3	CASSLLAGVTDTQYF
TRBV2	TRBJ2-7	CASSAIGTSGYEQYF
TRBV6-5	TRBJ1-3	CASSSKQGAGNTIYF
TRBV28	TRBJ2-7	CASSFLYEQYF
TRBV7-9	TRBJ2-3	CASSSTGLGEGPYTQYF
TRBV7-9	TRBJ2-5	CASSPRLAQRGSQYF
TRBV3-1/TRBV3-2	TRBJ2-1	CASSHFRELVYNEQFF
TRBV3-1/TRBV3-2	TRBJ1-3	CASSQKQGTQNTIYF
TRBV7-9	TRBJ1-2	CASSLAVPGLYGYTF
TRBV18	TRBJ2-1	CASSPERESVLF
TRBV28	TRBJ1-2	CASSSRTVRAYGYTF
TRBV29-1	TRBJ2-3	CSVEEWTSGADTQYF
TRBV3-1/TRBV3-2	TRBJ1-5	CASSQGWGQGDLSNQPQHF
TRBV15	TRBJ1-2	CATSRDRGRDGYTF
TRBV15	TRBJ2-2	CATSREGQGKSGELFF
TRBV5-1	TRBJ1-6	CASSPGTGNSPLHF
TRBV11-2	TRBJ1-3	CASSLGGGPGNTIYF
TRBV28	TRBJ2-7	CASSSPQGGGNYEQYF
TRBV18	TRBJ1-2	CASSPRQGEDYGYTF
TRBV2	TRBJ2-3	CASTGATDTQYF
TRBV5-1	TRBJ2-6	CASSFEGFFGANVLTF